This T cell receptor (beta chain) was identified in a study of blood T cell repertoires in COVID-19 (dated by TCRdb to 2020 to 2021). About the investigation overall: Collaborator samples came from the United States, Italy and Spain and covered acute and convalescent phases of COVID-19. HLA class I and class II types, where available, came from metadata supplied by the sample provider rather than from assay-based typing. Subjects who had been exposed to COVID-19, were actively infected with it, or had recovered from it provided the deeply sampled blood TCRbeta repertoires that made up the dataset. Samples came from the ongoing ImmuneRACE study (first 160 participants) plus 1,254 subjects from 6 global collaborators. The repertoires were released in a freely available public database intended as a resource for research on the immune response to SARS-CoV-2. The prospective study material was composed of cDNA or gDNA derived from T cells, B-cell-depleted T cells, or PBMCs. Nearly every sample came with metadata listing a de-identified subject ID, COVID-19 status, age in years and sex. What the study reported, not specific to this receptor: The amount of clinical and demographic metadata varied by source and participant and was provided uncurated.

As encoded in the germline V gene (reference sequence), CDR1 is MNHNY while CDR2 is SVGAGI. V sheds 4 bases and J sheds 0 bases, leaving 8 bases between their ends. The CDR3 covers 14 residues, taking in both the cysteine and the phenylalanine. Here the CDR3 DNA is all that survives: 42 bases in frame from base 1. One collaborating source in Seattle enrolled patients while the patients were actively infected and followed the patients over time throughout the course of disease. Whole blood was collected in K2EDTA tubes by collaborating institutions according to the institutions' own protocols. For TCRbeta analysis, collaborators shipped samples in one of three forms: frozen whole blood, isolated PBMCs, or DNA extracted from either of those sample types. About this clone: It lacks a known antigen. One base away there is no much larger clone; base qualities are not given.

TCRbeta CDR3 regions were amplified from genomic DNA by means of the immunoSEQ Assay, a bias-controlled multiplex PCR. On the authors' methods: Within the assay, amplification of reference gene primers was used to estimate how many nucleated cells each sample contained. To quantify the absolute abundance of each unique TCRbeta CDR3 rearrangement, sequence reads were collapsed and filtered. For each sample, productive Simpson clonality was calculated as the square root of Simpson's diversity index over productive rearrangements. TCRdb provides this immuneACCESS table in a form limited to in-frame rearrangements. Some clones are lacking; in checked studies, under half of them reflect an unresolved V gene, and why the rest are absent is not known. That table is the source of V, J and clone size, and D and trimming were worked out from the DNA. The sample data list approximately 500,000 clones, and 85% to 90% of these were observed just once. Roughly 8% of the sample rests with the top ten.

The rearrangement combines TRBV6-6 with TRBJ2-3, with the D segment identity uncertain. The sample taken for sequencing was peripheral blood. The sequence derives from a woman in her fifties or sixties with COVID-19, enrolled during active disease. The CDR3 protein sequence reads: CASSSYWSTDTQYF. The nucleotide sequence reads TGTGCCAGCAGTTCCTACTGGAGCACAGATACGCAGTATTTT.